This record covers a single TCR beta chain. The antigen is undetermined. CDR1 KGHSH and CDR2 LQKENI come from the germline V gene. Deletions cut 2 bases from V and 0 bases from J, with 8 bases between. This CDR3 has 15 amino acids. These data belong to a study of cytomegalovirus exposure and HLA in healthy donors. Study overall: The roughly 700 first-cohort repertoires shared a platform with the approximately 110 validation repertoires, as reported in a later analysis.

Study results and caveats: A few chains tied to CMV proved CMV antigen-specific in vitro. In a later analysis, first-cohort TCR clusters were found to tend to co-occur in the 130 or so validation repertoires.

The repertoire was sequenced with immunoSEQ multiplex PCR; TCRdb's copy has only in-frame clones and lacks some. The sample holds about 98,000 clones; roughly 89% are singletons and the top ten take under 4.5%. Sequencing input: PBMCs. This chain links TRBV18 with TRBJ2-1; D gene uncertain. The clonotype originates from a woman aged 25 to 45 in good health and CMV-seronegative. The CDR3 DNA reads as TGTGCCAGCTCACCAGAAGCCAACTCCTACAATGAGCAGTTCTTC. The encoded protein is CASSPEANSYNEQFF.